This TCR beta chain was recovered during a study of T cells in localized non-small cell lung cancer. The study's findings and limits: Blood T cell density predicted longer survival; adjacent-lung clonality, shorter.

On this clone itself: The antigen is unknown.

CDR1 is MNHGY and CDR2 is SAAAGT in the germline V gene. The V end was cut by 3 bases, the J end by 5 bases, with 10 bases between. This CDR3 spans 13 amino acids. Profiled with immunoSEQ multiplex PCR; TCRdb holds only in-frame clones, not every one. The data show about 1,500 clones, approximately 33% seen once. This sequence was found in a male donor aged 60 or older with stage III squamous cell lung carcinoma. This sequence joins TRBV6-8 and TRBJ2-5; D is uncertain. The material sequenced was lung tumor tissue, taken before any cancer treatment. CDR3 residues: CASSYSPGETQYF. The CDR3 bases are TGTGCCAGCAGTTATAGTCCCGGCGAGACCCAGTACTTC.